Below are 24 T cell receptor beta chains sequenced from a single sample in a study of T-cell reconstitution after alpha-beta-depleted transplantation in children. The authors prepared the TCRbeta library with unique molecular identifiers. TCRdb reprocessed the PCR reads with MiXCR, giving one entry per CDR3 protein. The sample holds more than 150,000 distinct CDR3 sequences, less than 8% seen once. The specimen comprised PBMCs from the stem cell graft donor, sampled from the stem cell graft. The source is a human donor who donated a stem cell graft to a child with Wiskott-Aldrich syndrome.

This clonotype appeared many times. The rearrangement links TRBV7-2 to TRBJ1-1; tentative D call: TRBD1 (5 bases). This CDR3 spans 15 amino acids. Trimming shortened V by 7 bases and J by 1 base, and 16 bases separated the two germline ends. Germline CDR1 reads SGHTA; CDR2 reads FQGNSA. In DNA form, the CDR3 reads TGTGCCAGCACCACGGGGCAGGGCTGGAACACTGAAGCTTTCTTT. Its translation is CASTTGQGWNTEAFF.

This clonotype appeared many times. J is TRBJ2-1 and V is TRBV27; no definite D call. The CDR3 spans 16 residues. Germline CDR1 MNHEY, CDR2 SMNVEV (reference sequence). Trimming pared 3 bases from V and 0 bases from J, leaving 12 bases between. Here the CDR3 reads CASSFLEISSYNEQFF. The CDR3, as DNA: TGTGCCAGCAGTTTCCTAGAAATCAGCTCCTACAATGAGCAGTTCTTC.

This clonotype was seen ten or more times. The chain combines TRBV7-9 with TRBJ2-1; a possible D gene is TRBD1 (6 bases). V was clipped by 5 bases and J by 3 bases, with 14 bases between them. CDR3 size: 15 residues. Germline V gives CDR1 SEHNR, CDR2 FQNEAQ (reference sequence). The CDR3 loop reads CASSPETGLYNEQFF. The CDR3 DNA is TGTGCCAGCAGCCCAGAGACAGGTCTCTACAATGAGCAGTTCTTC.

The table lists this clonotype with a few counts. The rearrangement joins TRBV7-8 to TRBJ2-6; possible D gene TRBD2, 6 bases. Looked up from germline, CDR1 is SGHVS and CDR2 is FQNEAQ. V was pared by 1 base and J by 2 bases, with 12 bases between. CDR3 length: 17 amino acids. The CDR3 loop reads CASSLGAEGPGANVLTF. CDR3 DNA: TGTGCCAGCAGCTTAGGGGCGGAGGGGCCTGGGGCCAACGTCCTGACTTTC.

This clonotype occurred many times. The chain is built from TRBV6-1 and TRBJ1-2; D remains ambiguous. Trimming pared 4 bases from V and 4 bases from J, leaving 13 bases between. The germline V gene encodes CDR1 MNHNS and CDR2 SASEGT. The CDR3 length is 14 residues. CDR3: CASSVTPDFYGYTF. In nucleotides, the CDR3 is TGTGCCAGCAGTGTTACCCCCGACTTCTATGGCTACACCTTC.

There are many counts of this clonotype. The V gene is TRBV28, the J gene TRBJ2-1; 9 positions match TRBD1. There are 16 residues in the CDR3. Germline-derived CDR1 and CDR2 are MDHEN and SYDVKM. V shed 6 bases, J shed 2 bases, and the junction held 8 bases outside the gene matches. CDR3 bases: TGTGCCAGCAGCTCACAGGGACAGGGTGCCTACAATGAGCAGTTCTTC. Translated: CASSSQGQGAYNEQFF.

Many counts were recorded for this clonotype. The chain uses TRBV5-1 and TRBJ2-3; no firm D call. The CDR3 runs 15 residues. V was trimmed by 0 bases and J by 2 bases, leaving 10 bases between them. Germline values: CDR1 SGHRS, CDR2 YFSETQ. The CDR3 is CASSLEQLNTDTQYF. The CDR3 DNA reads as TGCGCCAGCAGCTTGGAACAGCTTAACACAGATACGCAGTATTTT.

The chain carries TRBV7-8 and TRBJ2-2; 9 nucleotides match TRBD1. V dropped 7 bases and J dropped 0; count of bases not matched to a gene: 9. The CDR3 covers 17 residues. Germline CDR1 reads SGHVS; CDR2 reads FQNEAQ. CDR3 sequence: CASNTERDRANTGELFF. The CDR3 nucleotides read TGTGCCAGCAACACTGAAAGGGACAGGGCGAACACCGGGGAGCTGTTTTTT.

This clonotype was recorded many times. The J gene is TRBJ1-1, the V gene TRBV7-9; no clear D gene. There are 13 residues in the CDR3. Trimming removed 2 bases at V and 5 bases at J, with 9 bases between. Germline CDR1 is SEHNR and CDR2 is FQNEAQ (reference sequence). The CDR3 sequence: CASSLWWGTEAFF. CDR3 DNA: TGTGCCAGCAGCTTATGGTGGGGAACTGAAGCTTTCTTT.

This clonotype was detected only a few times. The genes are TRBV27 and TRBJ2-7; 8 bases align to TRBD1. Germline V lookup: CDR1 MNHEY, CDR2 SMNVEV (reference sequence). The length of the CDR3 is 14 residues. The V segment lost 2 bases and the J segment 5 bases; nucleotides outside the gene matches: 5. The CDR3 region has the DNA TGTGCCAGCAGTTTAGACAGGGGAGGCGACGAGCAGTACTTC. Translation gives CASSLDRGGDEQYF.

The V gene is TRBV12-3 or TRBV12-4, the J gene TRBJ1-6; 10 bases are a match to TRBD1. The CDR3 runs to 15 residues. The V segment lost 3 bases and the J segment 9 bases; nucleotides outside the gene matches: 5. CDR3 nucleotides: TGTGCCAGCAGTTTCGACAGGGACAGGGGTTCACCCCTCCACTTT. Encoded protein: CASSFDRDRGSPLHF.

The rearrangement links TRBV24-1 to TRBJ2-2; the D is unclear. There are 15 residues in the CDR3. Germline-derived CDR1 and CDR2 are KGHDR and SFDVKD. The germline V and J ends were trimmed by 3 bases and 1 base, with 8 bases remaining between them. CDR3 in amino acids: CATSDRGENTGELFF. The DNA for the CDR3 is TGTGCCACCAGTGATCGCGGTGAGAACACCGGGGAGCTGTTTTTT.

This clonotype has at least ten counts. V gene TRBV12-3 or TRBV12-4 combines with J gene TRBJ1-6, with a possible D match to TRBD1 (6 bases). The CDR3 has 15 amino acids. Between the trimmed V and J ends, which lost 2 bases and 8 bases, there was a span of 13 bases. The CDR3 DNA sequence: TGTGCCAGCAGTTTAACGACAGGCGATCATTCACCCCTCCACTTT. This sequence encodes CASSLTTGDHSPLHF.

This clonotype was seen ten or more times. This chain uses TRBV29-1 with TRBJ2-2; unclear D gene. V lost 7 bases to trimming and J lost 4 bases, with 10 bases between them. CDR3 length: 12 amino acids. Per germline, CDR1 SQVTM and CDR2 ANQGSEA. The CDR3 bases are TGCAGCGCCTCCCGAGGCACCGGGGAGCTGTTTTTT. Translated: CSASRGTGELFF.

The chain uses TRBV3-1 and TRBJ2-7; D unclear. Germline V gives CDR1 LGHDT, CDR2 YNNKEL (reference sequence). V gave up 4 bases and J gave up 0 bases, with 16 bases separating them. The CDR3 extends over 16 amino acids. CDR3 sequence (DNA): TGTGCCAGCAGCCCTACTCGACTGAGGAGCTCCTACGAGCAGTACTTC. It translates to CASSPTRLRSSYEQYF.

The CDR3 nucleotides are TGTGCCAGCAGTGAAGCGGCACGGGTCTCCTACAATGAGCAGTTCTTC. Its protein product is CASSEAARVSYNEQFF. This sequence joins TRBV2 and TRBJ2-1, with unresolved D. This CDR3 contains 16 residues. Trimming stripped 0 bases from V and 0 bases from J, with 9 bases between. Germline-derived CDR1 and CDR2 are SNHLY and FYNNEI.

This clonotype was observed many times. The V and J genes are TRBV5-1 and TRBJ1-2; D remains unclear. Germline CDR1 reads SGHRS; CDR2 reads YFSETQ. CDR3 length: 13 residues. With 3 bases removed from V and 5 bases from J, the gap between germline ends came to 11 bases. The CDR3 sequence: CASSSADGYGYTF. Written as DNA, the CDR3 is TGCGCCAGCAGCTCCGCGGACGGGTATGGCTACACCTTC. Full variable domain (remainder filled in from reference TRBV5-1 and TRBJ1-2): KAGVTQTPRYLIKTRGQQVTLSCSPISGHRSVSWYQQTPGQGLQFLFEYFSETQRNKGNFPGRFSGRQFSNSRSEMNVSTLELGDSALYLCASSSADGYGYTFGSGTRLTVV.

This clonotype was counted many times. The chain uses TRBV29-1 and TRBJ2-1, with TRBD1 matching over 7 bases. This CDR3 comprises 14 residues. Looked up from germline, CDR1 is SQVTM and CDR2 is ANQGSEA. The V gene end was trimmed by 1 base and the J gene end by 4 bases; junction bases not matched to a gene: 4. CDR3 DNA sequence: TGCAGCGTTGAAGGGACAGGAATGTACAATGAGCAGTTCTTC. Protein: CSVEGTGMYNEQFF.

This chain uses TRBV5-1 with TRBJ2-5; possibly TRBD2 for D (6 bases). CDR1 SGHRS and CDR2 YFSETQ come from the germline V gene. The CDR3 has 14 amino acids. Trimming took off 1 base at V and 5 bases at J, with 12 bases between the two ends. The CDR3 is CASSLQRAWETQYF. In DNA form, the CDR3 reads TGCGCCAGCAGCTTGCAGCGGGCCTGGGAGACCCAGTACTTC.

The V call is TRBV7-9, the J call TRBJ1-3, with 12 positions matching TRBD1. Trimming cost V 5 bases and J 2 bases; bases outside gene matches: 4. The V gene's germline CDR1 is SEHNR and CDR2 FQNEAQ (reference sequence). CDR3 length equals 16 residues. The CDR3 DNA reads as TGTGCCAGCAGCCCAGGGGACAGGGGGCCTGGAAACACCATATATTTT. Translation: CASSPGDRGPGNTIYF.

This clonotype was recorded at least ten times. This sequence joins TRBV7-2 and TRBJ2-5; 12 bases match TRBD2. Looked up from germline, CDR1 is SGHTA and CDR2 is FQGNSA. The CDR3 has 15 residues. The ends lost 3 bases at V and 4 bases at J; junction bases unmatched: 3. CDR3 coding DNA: TGTGCCAGCAGCTTCAGACTAGCGGGGGTAGAGACCCAGTACTTC. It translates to CASSFRLAGVETQYF.

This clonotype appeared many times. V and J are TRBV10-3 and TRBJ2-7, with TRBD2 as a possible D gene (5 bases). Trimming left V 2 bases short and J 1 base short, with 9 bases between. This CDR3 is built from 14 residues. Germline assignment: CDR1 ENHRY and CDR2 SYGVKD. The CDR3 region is CAISEVRDSYEQYF. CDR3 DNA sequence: TGTGCCATCAGTGAGGTGAGGGATTCCTACGAGCAGTACTTC.

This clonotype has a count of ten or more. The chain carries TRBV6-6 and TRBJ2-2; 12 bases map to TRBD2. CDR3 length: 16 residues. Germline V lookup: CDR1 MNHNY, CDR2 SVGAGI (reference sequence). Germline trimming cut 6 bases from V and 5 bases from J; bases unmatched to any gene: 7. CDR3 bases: TGTGCCAGCAGACTAGCGGGGGGCCCGAGGACCGGGGAGCTGTTTTTT. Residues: CASRLAGGPRTGELFF.

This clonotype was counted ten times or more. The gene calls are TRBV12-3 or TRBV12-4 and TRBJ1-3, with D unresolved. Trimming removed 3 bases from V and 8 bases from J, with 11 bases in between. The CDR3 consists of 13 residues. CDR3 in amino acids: CASSFSGVYTIYF. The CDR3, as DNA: TGTGCCAGCAGTTTTTCCGGGGTTTACACCATATATTTT.